Below are 17 T cell receptor beta chains sequenced from a single sample in a study of CD8+ T cells in alopecia areata. Sample treatment: oral pan-JAK inhibitor, 5-10 mg twice daily. After isolation, RNA underwent reverse transcription to generate cDNA as the sequencing template. The assay was immunoSEQ multiplex PCR, and TCRdb's table has in-frame clones only and misses some. The sample lists approximately 210,000 clones, approximately 72% occurring once. Sequenced here: CD4+ T cells sorted from blood, sampled at week 44, from a patient treated with tofacitinib. These receptor sequences come from a human donor with alopecia areata.

This clone was recorded only once. The chain employs TRBV29-1 and TRBJ1-2, with 8 bases aligning to TRBD1. Germline V lookup: CDR1 SQVTM, CDR2 ANQGSEA. This CDR3 spans 13 amino acids. Trimming cost V 5 bases and J 6 bases; bases outside gene matches: 8. The CDR3 nucleotides read TGCAGCGTTTGGACAGGGACATGGGATGGCTACACCTTC. Encoded protein: CSVWTGTWDGYTF.

This clone turned up a few times. The genes are TRBV7-2 and TRBJ2-1, with TRBD1 as a possible D gene (6 bases). The CDR3 consists of 16 residues. Trimming left V 2 bases short and J 6 bases short, with 17 bases between. The germline CDR1 and CDR2 sequences are SGHTA and FQGNSA. The CDR3 reads CASSLFPRGLSNEQFF. In DNA form, the CDR3 reads TGTGCCAGCAGCTTATTCCCCAGGGGATTGAGCAATGAGCAGTTCTTC. The full variable domain, its missing parts supplied by reference TRBV7-2 and TRBJ2-1, is GAGVSQSPSNKVTEKGKDVELRCDPISGHTALYWYRQSLGQGLEFLIYFQGNSAPDKSGLPSDRFSAERTGGSVSTLTIQRTQQEDSAVYLCASSLFPRGLSNEQFFGPGTRLTVL.

This clone was detected many times. The rearrangement links TRBV5-6 to TRBJ1-1; D not resolved. CDR1 is SGHDT and CDR2 is YYEEEE in the germline V gene. Trimming shortened V by 1 base and J by 3 bases, and 1 base separated the two germline ends. The CDR3 covers 11 residues. This chain's CDR3 is CASSLHTEAFF. In DNA, the CDR3 is TGTGCCAGCAGCTTGCACACTGAAGCTTTCTTT.

The V gene is TRBV5-8, the J gene TRBJ2-7; the D call may be TRBD1 or TRBD2 (5 bases each). Per germline, CDR1 SGHTS and CDR2 YDEGEE. Between the trimmed V and J ends, which lost 5 bases and 0 bases, there was a span of 18 bases. The CDR3 contains 16 residues. CDR3: CASSGHRGRTSYEQYF. CDR3 DNA sequence: TGTGCCAGCAGTGGTCACCGGGGCCGTACCTCCTACGAGCAGTACTTC. The entire variable domain, with the rest obtained from reference TRBV5-8 and TRBJ2-7, is as follows: EAGVTQSPTHLIKTRGQQATLRCSPISGHTSVYWYQQALGLGLQFLLWYDEGEERNRGNFPPRFSGRQFPNYSSELNVNALELEDSALYLCASSGHRGRTSYEQYFGPGTRLTVT.

The chain is built from TRBV5-1 and TRBJ1-2; 8 nucleotides agree with TRBD1. The V segment lost 4 bases and the J segment 8 bases; nucleotides outside the gene matches: 4. Germline V gives CDR1 SGHRS, CDR2 YFSETQ. CDR3 length: 12 amino acids. The CDR3 region is CASSETGDGYTF. The CDR3, as DNA: TGCGCCAGCAGCGAGACAGGGGACGGCTACACCTTC.

This chain joins TRBV7-9 and TRBJ1-1, with unresolved D. Germline CDR1 reads SEHNR; CDR2 reads FQNEAQ (reference sequence). V was shortened by 1 base and J by 8 bases, with 11 bases between the two germline ends. The CDR3 totals 13 residues. Written as DNA, the CDR3 is TGTGCCAGCAGCTTAGACTCCAGGCAAGAAGCTTTCTTT. It translates to CASSLDSRQEAFF. The full variable domain, in which reference TRBV7-9 and TRBJ1-1 provide the parts outside the CDR3, is DTGVSQNPRHKITKRGQNVTFRCDPISEHNRLYWYRQTLGQGPEFLTYFQNEAQLEKSRLLSDRFSAERPKGSFSTLEIQRTEQGDSAMYLCASSLDSRQEAFFGQGTRLTVV.

J is TRBJ1-1 and V is TRBV9, with D possibly TRBD1 on 5 matching bases. This CDR3 contains 14 residues. V was trimmed by 0 bases and J by 2 bases, leaving 8 bases between them. The germline CDR1 and CDR2 sequences are SGDLS and YYNGEE. CDR3 residues: CASSVADRNTEAFF. The CDR3 DNA follows: TGTGCCAGCAGCGTAGCCGACAGAAACACTGAAGCTTTCTTT.

The table lists this clone with a few counts. The chain is built from TRBV25-1 and TRBJ2-7, with 8 bases aligning to TRBD1. The length of the CDR3 is 17 residues. CDR1 and CDR2 from the germline V gene are MGHDK and SYGVNS. V lost 2 bases and J lost 5; bases outside the gene matches: 14. The CDR3, as DNA: TGTGCCAGCAGTGAACAGCCCCAGGGGGCGCAAGTCCACGAGCAGTACTTC. It translates to CASSEQPQGAQVHEQYF.

The rearrangement joins TRBV29-1 to TRBJ1-1; 10 nucleotides agree with TRBD1. The CDR3 totals 13 residues. V shed 4 bases, J shed 3 bases, and the junction held 2 bases outside the gene matches. CDR1 is SQVTM, CDR2 ANQGSEA, per germline. In DNA, the CDR3 is TGCAGCGTTGGGGACAGGGGCGACACTGAAGCTTTCTTT. Amino acids: CSVGDRGDTEAFF.

The rearrangement uses TRBV2 and TRBJ2-3; the D gene is possibly TRBD1 (6 bases). The CDR3 has 13 amino acids. Trimming shortened V by 6 bases and J by 2 bases, and 9 bases separated the two germline ends. Germline V lookup: CDR1 SNHLY, CDR2 FYNNEI. CDR3 DNA sequence: TGTGCCAGCAGGGCAGGGGCCACAGATACGCAGTATTTT. Protein: CASRAGATDTQYF.

A few counts support this clone. V gene TRBV10-1 combines with J gene TRBJ2-7, with D perhaps matching TRBD1 (5 bases). Germline CDR1 and CDR2: WNHNN and SYGVQD (reference sequence). The CDR3 sequence is 12 residues long. The V end lost 6 bases, the J end lost 9 bases, and 15 bases lay between the germline ends. CDR3 sequence: CASSPNRFAQYF. CDR3 in DNA: TGCGCCAGCAGCCCGAACAGGTTCGCGCAGTACTTC.

This chain uses TRBV6-6 with TRBJ1-2; D possibly corresponds to TRBD1 (5 bases). The CDR3 loop spans 16 amino acids. V lost 8 bases and J lost 2, with 21 bases in between. Looked up from germline, CDR1 is MNHNY and CDR2 is SVGAGI (reference sequence). CDR3 DNA: TGTGCCAGCCTGAGGCAGGGTTTTTCTTCGAACTATGGCTACACCTTC. Residues: CASLRQGFSSNYGYTF.

This chain links TRBV25-1 with TRBJ1-5; 9 nucleotides match TRBD1. CDR1 is MGHDK and CDR2 is SYGVNS in the germline V gene. V lost 6 bases, J lost 6 bases, and 6 bases stayed unmatched. The CDR3 sequence is 14 residues long. In nucleotides, the CDR3 is TGTGCCAGCAGGGGGACAGGGTTCGGTCAGCCCCAGCATTTT. Protein product: CASRGTGFGQPQHF.

The sample holds a few counts of this clone. The chain has TRBV4-3 and TRBJ1-6, with no clear D. Trimming took 1 base from V and 9 from J, leaving 16 bases between them. Germline V gene sequence: CDR1 LGHNA, CDR2 YSLEER. The CDR3 totals 16 residues. CDR3 in amino acids: CASSQVPVRNGSPLHF. The CDR3 bases are TGCGCCAGCAGCCAAGTGCCCGTACGAAACGGTTCACCCCTCCACTTT.

This clone has more than one count but fewer than ten. This chain connects TRBV6-6 to TRBJ1-4; the match to TRBD1 covers 8 bases. The germline V gene encodes CDR1 MNHNY and CDR2 SVGAGI (reference sequence). This CDR3 has 14 amino acids. V dropped 8 bases and J dropped 16; count of bases not matched to a gene: 18. The CDR3 spells CASSPGTGVAFGFF. The CDR3 DNA follows: TGTGCCAGCTCCCCCGGGACAGGCGTGGCATTTGGGTTTTTT.

The gene calls are TRBV5-1 and TRBJ1-4; D is unresolved. Germline V gene data show CDR1 as SGHRS and CDR2 as YFSETQ. The CDR3 is 14 amino acids. Trimming removed 3 bases at V and 8 bases at J, with 14 bases between. CDR3 protein: CASSSDGTGEKLFF. The CDR3 DNA is TGCGCCAGCAGCTCGGACGGAACGGGCGAAAAACTGTTTTTT.

This clone was seen more than once but under ten times. This rearrangement joins TRBV30 to TRBJ1-2, with 8 bases matching TRBD1. CDR1 is GTSNPN, CDR2 SVGIG, per germline (reference sequence). CDR3 length: 12 amino acids. Germline trimming cut 3 bases from V and 8 bases from J; bases unmatched to any gene: 5. The CDR3 is CAWSVGQGGYTF. CDR3 nucleotides: TGTGCCTGGAGCGTTGGACAGGGAGGCTACACCTTC.